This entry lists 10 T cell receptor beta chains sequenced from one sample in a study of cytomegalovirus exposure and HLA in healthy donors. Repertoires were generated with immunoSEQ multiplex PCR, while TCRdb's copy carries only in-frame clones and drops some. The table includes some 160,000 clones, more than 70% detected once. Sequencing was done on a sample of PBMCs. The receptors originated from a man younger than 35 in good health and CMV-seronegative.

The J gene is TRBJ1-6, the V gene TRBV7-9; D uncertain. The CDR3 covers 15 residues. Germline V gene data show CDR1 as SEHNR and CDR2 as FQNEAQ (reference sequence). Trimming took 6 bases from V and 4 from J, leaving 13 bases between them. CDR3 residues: CASSYQDVYNSPLHF. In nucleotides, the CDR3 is TGTGCCAGCAGTTACCAGGATGTTTATAATTCACCCCTCCACTTT. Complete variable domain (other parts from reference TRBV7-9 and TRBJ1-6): DTGVSQNPRHKITKRGQNVTFRCDPISEHNRLYWYRQTLGQGPEFLTYFQNEAQLEKSRLLSDRFSAERPKGSFSTLEIQRTEQGDSAMYLCASSYQDVYNSPLHFGNGTRLTVT.

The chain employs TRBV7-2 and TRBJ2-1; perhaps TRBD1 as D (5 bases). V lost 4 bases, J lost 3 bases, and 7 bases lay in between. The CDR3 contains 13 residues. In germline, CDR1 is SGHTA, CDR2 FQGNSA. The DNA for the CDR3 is TGTGCCAGCAGCTACAGGAGCTACAATGAGCAGTTCTTC. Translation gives CASSYRSYNEQFF.

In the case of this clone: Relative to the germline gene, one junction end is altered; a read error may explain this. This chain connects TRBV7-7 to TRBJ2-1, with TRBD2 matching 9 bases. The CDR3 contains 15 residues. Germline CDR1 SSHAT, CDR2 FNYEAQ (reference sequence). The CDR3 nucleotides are TGTGCTAGCAGCCCCTGGGATAGCGGGGGATATGAGCAGTTCTTC. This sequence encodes CASSPWDSGGYEQFF.

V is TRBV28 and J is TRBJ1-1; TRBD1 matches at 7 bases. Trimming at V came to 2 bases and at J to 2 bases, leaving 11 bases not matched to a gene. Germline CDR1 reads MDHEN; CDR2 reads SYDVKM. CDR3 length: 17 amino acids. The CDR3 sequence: CASSLGRRGFGNTEAFF. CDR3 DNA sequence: TGTGCCAGCAGTTTAGGTCGCAGGGGGTTTGGAAACACTGAAGCTTTCTTT.

This chain's CDR3 is CASSESGAYGYTF. DNA of the CDR3: TGCGCCAGCAGTGAGTCGGGGGCCTATGGCTACACCTTC. The chain joins TRBV10-1 to TRBJ1-2, with D tentatively TRBD1 (6 bases). Germline CDR1 and CDR2: WNHNN and SYGVQD (reference sequence). Deletions cut 0 bases from V and 4 bases from J, with 6 bases between. The CDR3 totals 13 residues.

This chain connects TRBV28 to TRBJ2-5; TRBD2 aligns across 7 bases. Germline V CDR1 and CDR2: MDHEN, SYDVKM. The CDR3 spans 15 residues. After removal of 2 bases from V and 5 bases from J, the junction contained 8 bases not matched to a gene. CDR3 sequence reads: CASSLEGGRGETQYF. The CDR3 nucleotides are TGTGCCAGCAGTTTAGAAGGCGGGAGAGGGGAGACCCAGTACTTC.

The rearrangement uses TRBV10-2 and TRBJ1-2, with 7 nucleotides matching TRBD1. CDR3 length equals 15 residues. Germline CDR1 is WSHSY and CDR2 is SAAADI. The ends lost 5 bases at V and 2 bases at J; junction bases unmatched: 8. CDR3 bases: TGCGCCAGCAGTCTTACGACAGGGTTCAACTATGGCTACACCTTC. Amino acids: CASSLTTGFNYGYTF.

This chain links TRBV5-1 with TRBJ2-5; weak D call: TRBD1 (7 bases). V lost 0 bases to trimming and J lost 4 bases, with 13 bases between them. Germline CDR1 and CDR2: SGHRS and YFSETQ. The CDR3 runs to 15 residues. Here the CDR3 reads CASSLAEGAGETQYF. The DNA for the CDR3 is TGCGCCAGCAGCTTGGCGGAGGGGGCCGGAGAGACCCAGTACTTC.

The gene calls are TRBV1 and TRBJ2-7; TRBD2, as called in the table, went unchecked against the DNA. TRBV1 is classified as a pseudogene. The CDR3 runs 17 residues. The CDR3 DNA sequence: TGCACCAGCAGCCAGCCCCTCCTACTAGCGGGGGCCTACGAGCAGTACTTC. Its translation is CTSSQPLLLAGAYEQYF.

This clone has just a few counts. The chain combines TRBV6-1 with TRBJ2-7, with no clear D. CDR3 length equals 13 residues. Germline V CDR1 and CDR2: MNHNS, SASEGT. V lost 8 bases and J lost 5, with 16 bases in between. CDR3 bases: TGTGCCAGCTCCCGAAGCAGCAGCGACGAGCAGTACTTC. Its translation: CASSRSSSDEQYF.